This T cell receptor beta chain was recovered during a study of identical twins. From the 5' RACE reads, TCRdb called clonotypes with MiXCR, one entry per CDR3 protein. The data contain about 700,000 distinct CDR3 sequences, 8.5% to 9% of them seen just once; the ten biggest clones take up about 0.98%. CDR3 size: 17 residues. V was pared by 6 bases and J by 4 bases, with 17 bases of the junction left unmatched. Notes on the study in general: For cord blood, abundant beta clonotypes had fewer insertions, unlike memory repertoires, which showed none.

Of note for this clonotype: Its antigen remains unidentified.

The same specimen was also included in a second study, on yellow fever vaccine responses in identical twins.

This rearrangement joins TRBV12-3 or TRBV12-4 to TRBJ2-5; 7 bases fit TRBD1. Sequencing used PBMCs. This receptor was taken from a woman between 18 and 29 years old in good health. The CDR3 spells CASRPIGADRVGETQYF. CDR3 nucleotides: TGTGCCAGCAGACCTATTGGGGCCGACAGGGTAGGAGAGACCCAGTACTTC.